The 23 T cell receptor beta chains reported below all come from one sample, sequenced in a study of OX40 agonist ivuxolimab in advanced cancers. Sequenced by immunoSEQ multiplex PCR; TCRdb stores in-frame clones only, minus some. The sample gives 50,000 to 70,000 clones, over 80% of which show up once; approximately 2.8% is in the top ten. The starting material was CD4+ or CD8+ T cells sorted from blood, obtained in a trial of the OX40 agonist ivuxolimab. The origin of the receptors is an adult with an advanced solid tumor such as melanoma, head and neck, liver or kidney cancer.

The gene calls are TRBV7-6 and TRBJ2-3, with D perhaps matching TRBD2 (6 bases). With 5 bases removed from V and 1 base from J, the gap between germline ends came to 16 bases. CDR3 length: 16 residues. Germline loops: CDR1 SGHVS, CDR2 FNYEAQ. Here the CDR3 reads CASSHLAPPGTDTQYF. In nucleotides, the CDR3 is TGTGCCAGCAGCCATCTAGCGCCTCCCGGCACAGATACGCAGTATTTT.

CDR3 DNA: TGTGCCATCTCCAATGAGCAGTTCTTC. This translates into CAISNEQFF. The gene calls are TRBV6-1 and TRBJ2-1; no reliable D call. This CDR3 has 9 amino acids. V shed 10 bases and J shed 6 bases, with 4 bases lying between them. Germline-derived CDR1 and CDR2 are MNHNS and SASEGT.

The CDR3 protein is CASSFRGDFTDTQYF. As DNA, the CDR3 is TGCGCCAGCAGCTTCCGCGGGGACTTCACAGATACGCAGTATTTT. The gene calls are TRBV5-1 and TRBJ2-3; D might be TRBD2 (6 bases). V was pared by 2 bases and J by 2 bases, with 12 bases between. The V gene's germline CDR1 is SGHRS and CDR2 YFSETQ. The CDR3 sequence is 15 residues long.

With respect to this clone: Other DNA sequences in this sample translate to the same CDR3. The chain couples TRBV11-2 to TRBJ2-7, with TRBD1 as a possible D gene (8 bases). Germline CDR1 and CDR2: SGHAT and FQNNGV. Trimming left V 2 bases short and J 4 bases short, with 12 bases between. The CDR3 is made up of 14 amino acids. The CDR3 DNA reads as TGTGCCAGCAGCTTATACAGGGGGGGTTACGAGCAGTACTTC. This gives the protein CASSLYRGGYEQYF.

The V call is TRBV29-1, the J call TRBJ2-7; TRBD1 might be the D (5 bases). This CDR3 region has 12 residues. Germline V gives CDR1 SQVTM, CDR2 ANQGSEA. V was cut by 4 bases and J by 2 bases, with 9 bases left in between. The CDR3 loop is CSVGAGTYEQYF. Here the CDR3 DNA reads TGCAGCGTTGGTGCAGGGACCTACGAGCAGTACTTC.

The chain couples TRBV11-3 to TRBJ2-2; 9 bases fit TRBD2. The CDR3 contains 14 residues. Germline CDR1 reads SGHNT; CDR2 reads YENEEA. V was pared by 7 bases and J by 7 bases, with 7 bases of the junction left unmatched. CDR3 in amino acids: CASTSISGSGELFF. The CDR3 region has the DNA TGTGCCAGCACCTCCATTAGCGGGAGCGGGGAGCTGTTTTTT.

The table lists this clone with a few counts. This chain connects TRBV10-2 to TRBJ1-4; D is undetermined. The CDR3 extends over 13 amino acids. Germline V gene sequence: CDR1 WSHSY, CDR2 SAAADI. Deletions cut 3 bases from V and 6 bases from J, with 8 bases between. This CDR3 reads CASSDFGDEKLFF. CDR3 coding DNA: TGCGCCAGCAGTGATTTTGGAGATGAAAAACTGTTTTTT.

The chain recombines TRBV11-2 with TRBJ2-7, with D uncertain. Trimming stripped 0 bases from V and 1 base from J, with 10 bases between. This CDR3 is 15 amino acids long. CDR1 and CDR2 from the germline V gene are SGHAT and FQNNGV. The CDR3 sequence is CASSLEAARSYEQYF. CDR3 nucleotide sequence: TGTGCCAGCAGCTTAGAGGCAGCAAGGTCCTACGAGCAGTACTTC. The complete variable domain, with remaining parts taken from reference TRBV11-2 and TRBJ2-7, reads EAGVAQSPRYKIIEKRQSVAFWCNPISGHATLYWYQQILGQGPKLLIQFQNNGVVDDSQLPKDRFSAERLKGVDSTLKIQPAKLEDSAVYLCASSLEAARSYEQYFGPGTRLTVT.

CDR3 amino acids: CASSSPYRVGYTF. CDR3 nucleotide sequence: TGTGCCAGCAGTTCCCCCTACAGGGTCGGCTACACCTTC. The rearrangement uses TRBV6-5 and TRBJ1-2, with a possible D match to TRBD1 (6 bases). Between the trimmed V and J ends, which lost 4 bases and 8 bases, there was a span of 14 bases. The CDR3 length is 13 residues. Germline CDR1 and CDR2: MNHEY and SVGAGI.

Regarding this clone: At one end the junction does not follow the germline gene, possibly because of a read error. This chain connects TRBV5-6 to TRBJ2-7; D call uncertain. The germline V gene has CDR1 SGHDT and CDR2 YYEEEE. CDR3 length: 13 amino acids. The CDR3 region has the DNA TGTGCCAGAAGCTTGAGGTGGGTGTTCGAGCAGTACTTC. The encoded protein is CARSLRWVFEQYF.

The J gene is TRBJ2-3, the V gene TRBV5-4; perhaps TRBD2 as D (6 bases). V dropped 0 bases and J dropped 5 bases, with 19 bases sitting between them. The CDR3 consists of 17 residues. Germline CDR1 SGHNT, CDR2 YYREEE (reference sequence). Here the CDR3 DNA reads TGTGCCAGCAGCTTGGCGACTACGGGAGCGCTCGGAGATACGCAGTATTTT. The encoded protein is CASSLATTGALGDTQYF. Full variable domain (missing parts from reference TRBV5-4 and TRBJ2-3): ETGVTQSPTHLIKTRGQQVTLRCSSQSGHNTVSWYQQALGQGPQFIFQYYREEENGRGNFPPRFSGLQFPNYSSELNVNALELDDSALYLCASSLATTGALGDTQYFGPGTRLTVL.

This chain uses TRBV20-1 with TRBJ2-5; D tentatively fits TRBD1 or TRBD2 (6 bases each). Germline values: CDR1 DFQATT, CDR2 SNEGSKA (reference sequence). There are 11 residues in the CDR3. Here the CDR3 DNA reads TGCTCTAAGGAGGGGGGAGAGACCCAGTACTTC. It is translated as CSKEGGETQYF.

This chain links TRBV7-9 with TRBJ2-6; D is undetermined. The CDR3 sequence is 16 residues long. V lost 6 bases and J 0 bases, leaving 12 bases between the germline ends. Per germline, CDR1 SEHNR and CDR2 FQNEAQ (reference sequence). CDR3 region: CASRPRSISGANVLTF. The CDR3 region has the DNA TGTGCCAGCAGACCAAGAAGTATCTCTGGGGCCAACGTCCTGACTTTC. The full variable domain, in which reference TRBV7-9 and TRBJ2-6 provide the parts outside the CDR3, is DTGVSQNPRHKITKRGQNVTFRCDPISEHNRLYWYRQTLGQGPEFLTYFQNEAQLEKSRLLSDRFSAERPKGSFSTLEIQRTEQGDSAMYLCASRPRSISGANVLTFGAGSRLTVL.

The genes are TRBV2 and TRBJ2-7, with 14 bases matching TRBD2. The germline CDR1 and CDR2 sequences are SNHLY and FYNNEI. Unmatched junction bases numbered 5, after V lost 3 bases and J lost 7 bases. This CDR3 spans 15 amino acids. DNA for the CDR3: TGTGCCAGCAGTGACGGGACTAGCGGGAGTGAGGAGCAGTACTTC. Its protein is CASSDGTSGSEEQYF.

The CDR3 sequence: CASSELDTRTYEQYF. The CDR3 region has the DNA TGTGCCAGCAGCGAACTCGACACCAGAACCTACGAGCAGTACTTC. The J gene is TRBJ2-7, the V gene TRBV7-2; D remains unclear. Trimming removed 5 bases at V and 2 bases at J, with 16 bases between. The CDR3 is 15 amino acids. CDR1 and CDR2 (germline): SGHTA, FQGNSA.

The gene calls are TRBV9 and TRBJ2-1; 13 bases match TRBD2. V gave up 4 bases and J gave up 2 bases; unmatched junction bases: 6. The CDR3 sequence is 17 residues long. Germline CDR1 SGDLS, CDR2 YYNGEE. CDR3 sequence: CASSPTSGRGAYNEQFF. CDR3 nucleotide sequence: TGTGCCAGCAGCCCTACTAGCGGGAGGGGGGCCTACAATGAGCAGTTCTTC.

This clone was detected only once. CDR3 DNA sequence: TGTGCCAGTAGGTGGGGGGGCGGGAGCTCCTACGAGCAGTACTTC. This encodes CASRWGGGSSYEQYF. This chain links TRBV19 with TRBJ2-7, with a weak D call TRBD2 (7 bases). Germline V gene data show CDR1 as LNHDA and CDR2 as SQIVND (reference sequence). This CDR3 spans 15 amino acids. V was cut by 6 bases and J by 0 bases, with 15 bases left in between.

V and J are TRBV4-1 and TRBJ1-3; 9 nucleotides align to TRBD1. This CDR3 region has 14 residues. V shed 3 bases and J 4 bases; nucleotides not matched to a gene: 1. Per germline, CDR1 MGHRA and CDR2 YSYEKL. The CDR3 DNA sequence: TGCGCCAGCAGCCAGGACAGGGGAGGAAACACCATATATTTT. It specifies CASSQDRGGNTIYF.

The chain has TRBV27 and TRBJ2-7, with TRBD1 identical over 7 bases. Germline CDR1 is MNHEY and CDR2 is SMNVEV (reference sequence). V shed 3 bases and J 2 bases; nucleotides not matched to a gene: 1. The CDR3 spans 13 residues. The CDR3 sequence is CASSLGQPYEQYF. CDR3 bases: TGTGCCAGCAGTTTGGGACAGCCCTACGAGCAGTACTTC.

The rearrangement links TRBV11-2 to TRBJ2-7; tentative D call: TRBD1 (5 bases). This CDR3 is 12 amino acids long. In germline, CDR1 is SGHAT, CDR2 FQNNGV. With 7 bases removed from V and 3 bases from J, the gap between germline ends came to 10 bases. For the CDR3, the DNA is TGTGCCAGCAAGGGCAGGGACTACGAGCAGTACTTC. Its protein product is CASKGRDYEQYF.

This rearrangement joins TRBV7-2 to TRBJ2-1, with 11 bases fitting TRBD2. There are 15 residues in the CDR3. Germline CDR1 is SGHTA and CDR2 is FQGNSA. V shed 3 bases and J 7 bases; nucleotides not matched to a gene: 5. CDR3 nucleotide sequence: TGTGCCAGCAGCTTGGGACTAGCGGTCCGAAATGAGCAGTTCTTC. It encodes CASSLGLAVRNEQFF.

The CDR3 loop is CASSFSQGAKTGELFF. CDR3 nucleotide sequence: TGTGCCAGCAGCTTTTCCCAGGGGGCCAAAACCGGGGAGCTGTTTTTT. The V and J genes are TRBV11-1 and TRBJ2-2; 8 bases map to TRBD1. The junction had 8 bases not matched to a gene; V was cut back by 3 bases and J by 5 bases. The CDR3 contains 16 residues. Germline CDR1 SGHAT, CDR2 FQDESV (reference sequence).

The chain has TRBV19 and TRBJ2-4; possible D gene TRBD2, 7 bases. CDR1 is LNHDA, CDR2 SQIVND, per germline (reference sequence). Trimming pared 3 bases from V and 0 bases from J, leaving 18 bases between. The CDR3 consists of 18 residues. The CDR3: CASSMWGGRRVAKNIQYF. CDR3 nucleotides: TGTGCCAGTAGTATGTGGGGGGGCCGGAGGGTAGCCAAAAACATTCAGTACTTC.